Sequencing of this T cell receptor (beta chain) was carried out in a study of blood T cell repertoires in COVID-19. Remarks on this clone: Additional DNA sequences in this sample encode the identical CDR3.

In germline, CDR1 is SGHDT, CDR2 YYEEEE. Trimming shortened V by 0 bases and J by 2 bases, and 5 bases separated the two germline ends. The CDR3 has 13 amino acids. Repertoires were generated with immunoSEQ multiplex PCR, while TCRdb's copy carries only in-frame clones and drops some. The sample records over 200,000 clones, approximately 84% being singletons. The sequence was obtained from a man in his fifties or sixties who had recovered from COVID-19. This chain uses TRBV5-6 with TRBJ1-2, with a possible D match to TRBD1 (5 bases). Sequenced: PBMCs or T cells enriched from blood (not recorded which). As DNA, the CDR3 is TGTGCCAGCAGCTTGGGACAGAACTATGGCTACACCTTC. This encodes CASSLGQNYGYTF. The full variable domain, with the rest looked up from reference TRBV5-6 and TRBJ1-2, is DAGVTQSPTHLIKTRGQQVTLRCSPKSGHDTVSWYQQALGQGPQFIFQYYEEEERQRGNFPDRFSGHQFPNYSSELNVNALLLGDSALYLCASSLGQNYGYTFGSGTRLTVV.